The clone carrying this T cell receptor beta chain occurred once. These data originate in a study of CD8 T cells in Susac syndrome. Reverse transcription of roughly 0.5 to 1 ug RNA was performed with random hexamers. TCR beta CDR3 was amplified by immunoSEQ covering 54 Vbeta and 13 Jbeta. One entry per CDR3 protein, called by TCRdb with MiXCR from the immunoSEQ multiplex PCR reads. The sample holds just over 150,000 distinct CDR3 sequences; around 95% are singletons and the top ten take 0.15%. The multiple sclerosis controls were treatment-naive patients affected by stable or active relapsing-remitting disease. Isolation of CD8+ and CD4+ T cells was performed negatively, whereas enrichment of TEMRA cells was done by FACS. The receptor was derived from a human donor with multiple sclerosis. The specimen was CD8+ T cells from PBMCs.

The chain's CDR3 is CAWSDGGRQETQYF. DNA for the CDR3: TGTGCCTGGAGTGATGGGGGGCGGCAAGAGACCCAGTACTTC. The J gene is TRBJ2-5, the V gene TRBV30; possibly TRBD1 or TRBD2 for D (6 bases each). The CDR3 loop spans 14 amino acids. Trimming removed 1 base from V and 2 bases from J, with 11 bases in between. Per the germline V gene, CDR1 is GTSNPN and CDR2 is SVGIG (reference sequence).